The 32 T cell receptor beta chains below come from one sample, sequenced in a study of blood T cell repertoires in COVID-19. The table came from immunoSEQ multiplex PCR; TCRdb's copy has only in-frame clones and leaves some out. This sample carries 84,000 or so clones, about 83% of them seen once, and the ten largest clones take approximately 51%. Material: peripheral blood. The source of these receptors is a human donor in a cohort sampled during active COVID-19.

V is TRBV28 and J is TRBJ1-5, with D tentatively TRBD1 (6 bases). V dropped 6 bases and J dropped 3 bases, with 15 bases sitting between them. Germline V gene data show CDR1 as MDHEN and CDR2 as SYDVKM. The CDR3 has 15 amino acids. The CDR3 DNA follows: TGTGCCAGCAGACGGACAGTAAATCTCAATCAGCCCCAGCATTTT. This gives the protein CASRRTVNLNQPQHF. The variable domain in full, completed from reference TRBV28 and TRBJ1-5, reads DVKVTQSSRYLVKRTGEKVFLECVQDMDHENMFWYRQDPGLGLRLIYFSYDVKMKEKGDIPEGYSVSREKKERFSLILESASTNQTSMYLCASRRTVNLNQPQHFGDGTRLSIL.

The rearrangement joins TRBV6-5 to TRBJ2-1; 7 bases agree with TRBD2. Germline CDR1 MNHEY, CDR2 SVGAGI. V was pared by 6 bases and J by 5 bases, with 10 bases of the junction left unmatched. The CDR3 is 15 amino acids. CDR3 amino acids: CASSNRDYVNNEQFF. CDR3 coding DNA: TGTGCCAGCAGCAACCGGGACTATGTCAACAATGAGCAGTTCTTC.

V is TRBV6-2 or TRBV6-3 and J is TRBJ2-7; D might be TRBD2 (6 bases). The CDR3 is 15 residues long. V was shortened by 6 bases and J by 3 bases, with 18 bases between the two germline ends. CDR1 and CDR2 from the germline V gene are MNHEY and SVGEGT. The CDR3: CASSPEGIAGYEQYF. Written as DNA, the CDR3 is TGTGCCAGCAGCCCGGAGGGCATCGCGGGCTACGAGCAGTACTTC.

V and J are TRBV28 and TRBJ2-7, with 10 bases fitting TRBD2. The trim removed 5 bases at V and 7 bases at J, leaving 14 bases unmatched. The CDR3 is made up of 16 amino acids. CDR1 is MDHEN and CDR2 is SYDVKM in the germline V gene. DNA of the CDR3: TGTGCCAGCAGTCAACTAGCGGGGCGCTCATGGGAGGAGCAGTACTTC. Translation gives CASSQLAGRSWEEQYF.

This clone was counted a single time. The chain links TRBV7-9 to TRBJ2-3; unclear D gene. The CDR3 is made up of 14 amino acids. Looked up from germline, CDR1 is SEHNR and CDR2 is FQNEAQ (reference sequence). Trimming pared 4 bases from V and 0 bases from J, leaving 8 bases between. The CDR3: CASSYEWSTDTQYF. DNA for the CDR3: TGTGCCAGCAGCTATGAGTGGAGCACAGATACGCAGTATTTT.

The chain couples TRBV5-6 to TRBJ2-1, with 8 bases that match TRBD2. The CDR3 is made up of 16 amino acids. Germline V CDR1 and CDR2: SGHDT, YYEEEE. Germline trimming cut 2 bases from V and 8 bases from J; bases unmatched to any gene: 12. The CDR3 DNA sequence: TGTGCCAGCAGCTTAACACTAGCGGACTTGCGGGATGAGCAGTTCTTC. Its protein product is CASSLTLADLRDEQFF.

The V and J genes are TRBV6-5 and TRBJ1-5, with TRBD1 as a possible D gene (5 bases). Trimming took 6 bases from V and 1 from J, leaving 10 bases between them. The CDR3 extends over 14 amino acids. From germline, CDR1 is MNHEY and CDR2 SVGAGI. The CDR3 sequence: CASSPDRSNQPQHF. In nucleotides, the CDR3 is TGTGCCAGCAGCCCCGACAGAAGCAATCAGCCCCAGCATTTT.

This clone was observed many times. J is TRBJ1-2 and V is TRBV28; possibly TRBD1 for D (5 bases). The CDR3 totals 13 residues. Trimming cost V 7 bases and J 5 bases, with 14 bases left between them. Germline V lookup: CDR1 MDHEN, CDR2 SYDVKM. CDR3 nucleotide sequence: TGTGCCAGCACCTCAGGGTATCGGTATGGCTACACCTTC. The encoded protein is CASTSGYRYGYTF.

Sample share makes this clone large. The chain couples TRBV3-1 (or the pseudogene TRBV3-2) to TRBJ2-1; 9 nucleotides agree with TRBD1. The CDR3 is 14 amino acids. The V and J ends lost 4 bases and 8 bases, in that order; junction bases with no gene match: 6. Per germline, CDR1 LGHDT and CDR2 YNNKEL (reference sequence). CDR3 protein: CASSPRQGVDEQFF. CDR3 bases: TGTGCCAGCAGCCCCCGACAGGGGGTGGATGAGCAGTTCTTC.

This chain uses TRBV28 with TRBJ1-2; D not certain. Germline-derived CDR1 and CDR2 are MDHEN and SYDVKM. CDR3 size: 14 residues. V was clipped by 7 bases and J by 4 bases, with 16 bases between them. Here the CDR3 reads CASTRTGWTYGYTF. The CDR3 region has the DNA TGTGCCAGCACCAGGACGGGGTGGACCTATGGCTACACCTTC.

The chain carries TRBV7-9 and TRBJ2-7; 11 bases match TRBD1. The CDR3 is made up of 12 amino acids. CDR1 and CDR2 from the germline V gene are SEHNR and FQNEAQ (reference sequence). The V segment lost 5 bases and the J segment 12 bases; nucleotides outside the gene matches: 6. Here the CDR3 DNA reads TGTGCCAGCAGCCAAGGGACAGGGGGGTCGTACTTC. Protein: CASSQGTGGSYF.

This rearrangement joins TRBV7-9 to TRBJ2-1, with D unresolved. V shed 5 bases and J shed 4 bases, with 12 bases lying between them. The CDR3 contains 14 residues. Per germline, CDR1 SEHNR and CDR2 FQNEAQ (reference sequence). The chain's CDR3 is CASSQAGGYNEQFF. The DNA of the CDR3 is TGTGCCAGCAGCCAAGCCGGCGGTTACAATGAGCAGTTCTTC.

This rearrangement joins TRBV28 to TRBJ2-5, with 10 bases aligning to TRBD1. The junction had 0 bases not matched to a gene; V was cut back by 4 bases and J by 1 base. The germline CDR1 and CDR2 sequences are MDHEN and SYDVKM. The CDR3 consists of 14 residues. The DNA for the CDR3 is TGTGCCAGCAGTTGGACAGGGGGCCAAGAGACCCAGTACTTC. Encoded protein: CASSWTGGQETQYF.

This chain's CDR3 is CASSPRDRAETQYF. The CDR3 DNA sequence: TGTGCCAGCAGCCCCCGGGACAGGGCAGAGACCCAGTACTTC. The V gene is TRBV9, the J gene TRBJ2-5; TRBD1 matches at 9 bases. The germline V gene has CDR1 SGDLS and CDR2 YYNGEE. This CDR3 comprises 14 residues. V lost 4 bases to trimming and J lost 4 bases; unmatched junction nucleotides: 5.

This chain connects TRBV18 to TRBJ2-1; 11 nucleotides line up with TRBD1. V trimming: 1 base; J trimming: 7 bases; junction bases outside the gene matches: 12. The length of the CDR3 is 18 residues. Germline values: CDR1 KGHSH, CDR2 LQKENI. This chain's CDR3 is CASSPRGRDRGSGNEQFF. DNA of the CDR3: TGTGCCAGCTCACCACGCGGCCGGGACAGGGGGTCAGGGAATGAGCAGTTCTTC.

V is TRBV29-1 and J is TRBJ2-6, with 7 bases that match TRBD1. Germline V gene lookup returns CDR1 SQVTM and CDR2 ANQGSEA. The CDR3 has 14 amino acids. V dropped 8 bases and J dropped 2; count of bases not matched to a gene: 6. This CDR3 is CSFLTGPGANVLTF. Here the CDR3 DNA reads TGCAGCTTTTTGACAGGGCCTGGGGCCAACGTCCTGACTTTC.

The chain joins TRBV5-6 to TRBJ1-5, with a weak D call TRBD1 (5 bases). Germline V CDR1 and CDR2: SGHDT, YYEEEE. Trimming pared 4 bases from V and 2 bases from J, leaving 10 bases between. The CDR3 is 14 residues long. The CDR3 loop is CASSEGLGNQPQHF. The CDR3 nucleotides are TGTGCCAGCAGCGAGGGACTCGGCAATCAGCCCCAGCATTTT. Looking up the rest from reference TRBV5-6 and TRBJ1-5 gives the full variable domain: DAGVTQSPTHLIKTRGQQVTLRCSPKSGHDTVSWYQQALGQGPQFIFQYYEEEERQRGNFPDRFSGHQFPNYSSELNVNALLLGDSALYLCASSEGLGNQPQHFGDGTRLSIL.

The CDR3 DNA follows: TGTGCCAGCAGTCGACTAGCGGGAAGCACAGATACGCAGTATTTT. Its translation: CASSRLAGSTDTQYF. The chain carries TRBV3-1 (or the pseudogene TRBV3-2) and TRBJ2-3; TRBD2 matches at 11 bases. Germline V gives CDR1 LGHDT, CDR2 YNNKEL (reference sequence). J was trimmed by 0 bases and V by 6 bases; bases with no gene match: 2. The CDR3 runs to 15 residues.

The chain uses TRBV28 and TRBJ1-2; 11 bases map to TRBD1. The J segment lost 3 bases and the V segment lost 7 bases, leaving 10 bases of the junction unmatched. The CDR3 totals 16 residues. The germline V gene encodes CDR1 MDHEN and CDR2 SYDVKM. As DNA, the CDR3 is TGTGCCAGCACTACCTCCCGGGACAGGGGGTACTATGGCTACACCTTC. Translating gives CASTTSRDRGYYGYTF.

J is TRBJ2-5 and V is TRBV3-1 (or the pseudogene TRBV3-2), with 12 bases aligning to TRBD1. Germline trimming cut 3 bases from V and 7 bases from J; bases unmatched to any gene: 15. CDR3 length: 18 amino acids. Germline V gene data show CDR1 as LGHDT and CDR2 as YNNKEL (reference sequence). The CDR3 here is CASSHLGQGAILFGTQYF. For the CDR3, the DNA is TGTGCCAGCAGCCATTTGGGACAGGGGGCCATTCTATTTGGGACCCAGTACTTC.

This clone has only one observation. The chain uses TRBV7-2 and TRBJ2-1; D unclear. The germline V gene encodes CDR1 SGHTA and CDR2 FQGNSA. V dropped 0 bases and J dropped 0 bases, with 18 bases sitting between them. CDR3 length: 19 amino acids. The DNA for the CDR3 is TGTGCCAGCAGCTTAGCTTTGAGTCGGGTCTCAAGCTCCTACAATGAGCAGTTCTTC. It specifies CASSLALSRVSSSYNEQFF.

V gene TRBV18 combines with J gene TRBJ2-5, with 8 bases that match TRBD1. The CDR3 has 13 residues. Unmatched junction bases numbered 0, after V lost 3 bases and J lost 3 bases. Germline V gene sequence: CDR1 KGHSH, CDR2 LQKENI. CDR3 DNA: TGTGCCAGCTCACCGGGACAGGAAGAGACCCAGTACTTC. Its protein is CASSPGQEETQYF.

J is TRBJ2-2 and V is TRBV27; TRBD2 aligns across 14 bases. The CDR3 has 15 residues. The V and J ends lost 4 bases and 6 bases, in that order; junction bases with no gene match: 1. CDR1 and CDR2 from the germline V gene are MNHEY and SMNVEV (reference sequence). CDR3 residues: CASSSGLAGAGELFF. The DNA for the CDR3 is TGTGCCAGCAGTTCGGGACTAGCGGGAGCCGGGGAGCTGTTTTTT.

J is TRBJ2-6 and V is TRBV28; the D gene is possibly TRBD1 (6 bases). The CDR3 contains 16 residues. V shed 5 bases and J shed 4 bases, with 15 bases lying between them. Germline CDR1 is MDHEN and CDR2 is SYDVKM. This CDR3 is CASSTPTGGGANVLTF. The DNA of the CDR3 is TGTGCCAGCAGTACTCCGACAGGTGGCGGGGCCAACGTCCTGACTTTC.

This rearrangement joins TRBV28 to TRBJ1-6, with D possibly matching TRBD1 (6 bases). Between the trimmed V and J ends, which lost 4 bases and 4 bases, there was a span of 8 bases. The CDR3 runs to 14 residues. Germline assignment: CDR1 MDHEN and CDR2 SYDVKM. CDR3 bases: TGTGCCAGCAGTTCGGACAGTTATAATTCACCCCTCCACTTT. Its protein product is CASSSDSYNSPLHF. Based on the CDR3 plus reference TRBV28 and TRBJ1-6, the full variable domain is DVKVTQSSRYLVKRTGEKVFLECVQDMDHENMFWYRQDPGLGLRLIYFSYDVKMKEKGDIPEGYSVSREKKERFSLILESASTNQTSMYLCASSSDSYNSPLHFGNGTRLTVT.

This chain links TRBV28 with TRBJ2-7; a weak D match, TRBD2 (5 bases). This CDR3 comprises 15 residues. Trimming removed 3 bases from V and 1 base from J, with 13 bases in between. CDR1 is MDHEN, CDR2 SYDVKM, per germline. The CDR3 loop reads CASSLAGGGSYEQYF. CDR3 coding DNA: TGTGCCAGCAGTTTGGCAGGTGGCGGGTCCTACGAGCAGTACTTC.

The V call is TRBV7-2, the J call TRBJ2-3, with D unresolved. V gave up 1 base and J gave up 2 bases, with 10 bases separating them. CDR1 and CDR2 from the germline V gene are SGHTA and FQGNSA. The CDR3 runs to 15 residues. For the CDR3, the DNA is TGTGCCAGCAGCTTAGTTGGCGGCCCCACAGATACGCAGTATTTT. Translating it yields CASSLVGGPTDTQYF.

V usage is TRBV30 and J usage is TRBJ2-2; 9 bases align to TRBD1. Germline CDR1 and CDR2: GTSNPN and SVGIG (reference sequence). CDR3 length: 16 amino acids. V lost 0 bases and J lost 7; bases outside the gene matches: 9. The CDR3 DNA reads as TGTGCCTGGAGTGTACGTAGACAGGGGGGCGGCGGGGAGCTGTTTTTT. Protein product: CAWSVRRQGGGGELFF.

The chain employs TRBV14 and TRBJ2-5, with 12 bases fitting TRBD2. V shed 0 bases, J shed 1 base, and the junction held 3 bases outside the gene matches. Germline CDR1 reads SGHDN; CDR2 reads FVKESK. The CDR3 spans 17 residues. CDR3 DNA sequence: TGTGCCAGCAGCCAAGAGCTAGCGGGAGGGCCCCAAGAGACCCAGTACTTC. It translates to CASSQELAGGPQETQYF.

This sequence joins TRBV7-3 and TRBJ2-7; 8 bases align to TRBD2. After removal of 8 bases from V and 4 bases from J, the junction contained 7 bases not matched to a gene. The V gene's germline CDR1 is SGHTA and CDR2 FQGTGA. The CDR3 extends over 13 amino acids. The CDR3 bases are TGTGCCAGCGGGAACGCGGGAGGTTACGAGCAGTACTTC. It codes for CASGNAGGYEQYF.

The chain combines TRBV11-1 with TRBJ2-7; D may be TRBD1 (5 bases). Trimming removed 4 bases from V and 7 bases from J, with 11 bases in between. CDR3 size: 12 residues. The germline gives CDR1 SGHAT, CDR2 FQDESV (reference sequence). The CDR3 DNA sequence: TGTGCCAGCAGCTCCCAAGACAGAGAGCAGTACTTC. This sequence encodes CASSSQDREQYF.

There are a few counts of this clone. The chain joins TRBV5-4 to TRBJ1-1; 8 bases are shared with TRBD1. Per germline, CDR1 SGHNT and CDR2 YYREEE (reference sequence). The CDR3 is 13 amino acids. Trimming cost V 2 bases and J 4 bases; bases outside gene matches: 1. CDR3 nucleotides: TGTGCCAGCAGCTTTGGACAGGGCACTGAAGCTTTCTTT. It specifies CASSFGQGTEAFF.